One sample yielded the 17 T cell receptor beta chains listed below, sequenced in a study of blood T cells in healthy people across ages. Through a sample-barcoded 5' primer and a J-beta primer mix, a second PCR was run for 7 to 11 cycles. TCRdb processed the 5' RACE reads anew with MiXCR; each CDR3 protein has one entry. The sample includes around 800,000 distinct CDR3 sequences, about half seen only once; the top ten take 15% to 20%. Sequences were obtained from blood. The receptors were gathered from an elderly man in good health.

The chain carries TRBV7-3 and TRBJ2-1; 11 bases map to TRBD2. V gave up 5 bases and J gave up 9 bases; unmatched junction bases: 9. There are 15 residues in the CDR3. Germline CDR1 is SGHTA and CDR2 is FQGTGA. The CDR3 nucleotides read TGTGCCAGCAGCATTAGCGGGAGGGCCAAGGGTGAGCAGTTCTTC. Its translation is CASSISGRAKGEQFF.

The genes are TRBV10-3 and TRBJ1-2; 7 nucleotides align to TRBD1. Unmatched junction bases numbered 2, after V lost 6 bases and J lost 4 bases. This CDR3 is built from 12 residues. CDR1 is ENHRY, CDR2 SYGVKD, per germline. The CDR3 spells CAIRDRSYGYTF. CDR3 coding DNA: TGTGCCATCAGGGACAGGTCCTATGGCTACACCTTC.

The table lists this clonotype with many counts. The chain is built from TRBV3-1 and TRBJ1-2; unclear D gene. The CDR3 totals 14 residues. The V and J ends lost 2 bases and 3 bases respectively, with 10 bases between them. Germline assignment: CDR1 LGHDT and CDR2 YNNKEL (reference sequence). The DNA for the CDR3 is TGTGCCAGCAGCCAATCGGAACTCTACTATGGCTACACCTTC. Residues: CASSQSELYYGYTF.

This clonotype has just one count. The chain couples TRBV20-1 to TRBJ2-7; the D call may be TRBD1 or TRBD2 (5 bases each). CDR3 length equals 13 residues. CDR1 and CDR2 from the germline V gene are DFQATT and SNEGSKA (reference sequence). V lost 2 bases, J lost 10 bases, and 18 bases lay in between. The CDR3 protein is CSARSQPRGAQYF. The CDR3 DNA is TGCAGTGCTAGAAGTCAGCCAAGAGGGGCCCAGTACTTC.

To note about this clonotype: A junction end diverges from the germline sequence, so it may reflect a read error. The rearrangement uses TRBV3-1 and TRBJ1-4; D may be TRBD1 (6 bases). CDR1 and CDR2 from the germline V gene are LGHDT and YNNKEL (reference sequence). The CDR3 is made up of 14 amino acids. The CDR3 DNA is TGTGCCAGCAGCCACAGGGGCGGGGGTGAAAAGCTGTTTTTT. Translation: CASSHRGGGEKLFF.

This clonotype was seen a handful of times. The CDR3: CSVTGPSYEQYF. CDR3 bases: TGCAGTGTCACAGGGCCTTCCTACGAGCAGTACTTC. The chain joins TRBV20-1 to TRBJ2-7; tentatively, D is TRBD1 (6 bases). CDR1 DFQATT and CDR2 SNEGSKA come from the germline V gene (reference sequence). There are 12 residues in the CDR3. Trimming left V 7 bases short and J 1 base short, with 11 bases between.

This clonotype was observed a few times. The rearrangement joins TRBV20-1 to TRBJ2-4, with TRBD2 matching 12 bases. The J call may be mistaken, given a closer DNA end match to TRBJ2-7. The CDR3 sequence is 15 residues long. Germline lookup yields CDR1 DFQATT and CDR2 SNEGSKA (reference sequence). The CDR3 loop is CSGTSGAMIPGEQYF. In nucleotides, the CDR3 is TGCAGTGGGACTAGCGGGGCGATGATCCCGGGCGAGCAGTACTTC.

CDR3 loop: CAISDQGDTGELFF. The CDR3 nucleotides read TGTGCCATCAGTGACCAGGGGGACACCGGGGAGCTGTTTTTT. This sequence joins TRBV10-3 and TRBJ2-2, with TRBD1 identical over 7 bases. The CDR3 runs 14 residues. The J segment lost 3 bases and the V segment lost 3 bases, leaving 1 base of the junction unmatched. Germline V gene sequence: CDR1 ENHRY, CDR2 SYGVKD.

Regarding this clonotype: A much bigger clone sits one base away, suggesting this may be a read error. The chain combines TRBV4-3 with TRBJ2-1; D not certain. Trimming took 3 bases from V and 5 from J, leaving 14 bases between them. Germline V lookup: CDR1 LGHNA, CDR2 YSLEER. This CDR3 is built from 15 residues. CDR3 DNA: TGCGCCAGCAGCCAGGGTCAAGAGTGGAACAATGAGCAGTTCTTC. This sequence encodes CASSQGQEWNNEQFF.

With regard to this clonotype: At one boundary the junction diverges from the germline segment, which might be a read error. J is TRBJ2-3 and V is TRBV11-2; the D is unclear. The V gene's germline CDR1 is SGHAT and CDR2 FQNNGV. CDR3 length: 14 residues. In nucleotides, the CDR3 is TGTGCCAGCAGCTTAGGGTTTCGCACAGATATGCAGTATTTT. This encodes CASSLGFRTDMQYF.

This clonotype was observed a few times. The chain links TRBV7-2 to TRBJ2-7; possibly TRBD2 for D (6 bases). Per germline, CDR1 SGHTA and CDR2 FQGNSA. V lost 1 base to trimming and J lost 7 bases, with 14 bases between them. There are 14 residues in the CDR3. The CDR3 DNA sequence: TGTGCCAGCAGCTTAGGGGGGGTCGCTAAGGAGCAGTACTTC. This encodes CASSLGGVAKEQYF.

The genes are TRBV29-1 and TRBJ1-1; perhaps TRBD1 as D (5 bases). The CDR3 contains 12 residues. Germline assignment: CDR1 SQVTM and CDR2 ANQGSEA. V dropped 4 bases and J dropped 7 bases, with 13 bases sitting between them. This chain's CDR3 is CSVGGVRHEAFF. As DNA, the CDR3 is TGCAGCGTTGGGGGGGTAAGGCATGAAGCTTTCTTT.

This clonotype was seen a few times. The chain combines TRBV20-1 with TRBJ2-1; 9 bases are a match to TRBD2. The better agreement between TRBJ2-7 and the DNA end casts doubt on the J call. Germline V lookup: CDR1 DFQATT, CDR2 SNEGSKA (reference sequence). The CDR3 covers 14 residues. Here the CDR3 reads CSARPLAGHNEQYF. DNA of the CDR3: TGCAGTGCTAGACCCCTAGCGGGGCACAATGAGCAGTACTTC.

The chain is built from TRBV29-1 and TRBJ2-7; 10 nucleotides match TRBD1. This CDR3 has 14 residues. Germline CDR1 reads SQVTM; CDR2 reads ANQGSEA. V was pared by 2 bases and J by 7 bases, with 8 bases of the junction left unmatched. CDR3 nucleotide sequence: TGCAGCGTTGAAAACCGGGACAGGGGCTATGAGCAGTACTTC. Translating it yields CSVENRDRGYEQYF.

This clonotype was seen a single time. Sequence at one end of the junction differs from germline and may be a read error. The chain recombines TRBV28 with TRBJ2-3; a possible D gene is TRBD2 (6 bases). Germline V lookup: CDR1 MDHEN, CDR2 SYDVKM. The CDR3 runs to 14 residues. The CDR3 protein is CAGSFSGGTDTQYF. CDR3 coding DNA: TGTGCCGGCAGTTTCTCGGGGGGCACAGATACGCAGTATTTT.

This clonotype was counted only a few times. The chain joins TRBV6-1 to TRBJ1-6; perhaps TRBD1 as D (6 bases). The V gene's germline CDR1 is MNHNS and CDR2 SASEGT. The ends were cut back, 10 bases at V and 7 bases at J, with 29 bases in the middle. The CDR3 has 18 residues. CDR3 in DNA: TGTGCCACCAGAGGCTGGACAGCGCCCGGATTCGAGAATTCACCCCTCCACTTT. It is translated as CATRGWTAPGFENSPLHF.

In its sample, this clonotype was seen a few times. The J gene is TRBJ1-4, the V gene TRBV29-1, with 8 nucleotides matching TRBD1. Germline-derived CDR1 and CDR2 are SQVTM and ANQGSEA. The CDR3 loop spans 13 amino acids. J gave up 5 bases and V 5 bases, and 4 bases lay outside the gene matches. The CDR3 protein is CSVSRQGNEKLFF. The DNA of the CDR3 is TGCAGCGTTTCAAGACAGGGGAATGAAAAACTGTTTTTT.